This T cell receptor beta chain was sequenced in a study of T cells and Merkel cell carcinoma outcomes. Study-level findings and limits: Repertoire plus T-cell density reportedly predicted Merkel cell carcinoma outcomes.

Data came from immunoSEQ multiplex PCR; TCRdb stores just in-frame clones and leaves some out. The sample yields several thousand clones, roughly 77% seen once. A remark on this clone: Its antigen is as yet unknown.

The germline V gene encodes CDR1 WSHSY and CDR2 SAAADI. This CDR3 spans 14 amino acids. Trimming removed 6 bases from V and 2 bases from J, with 14 bases in between. The TCR sequence derives from a human donor with Merkel cell carcinoma. J is TRBJ2-7 and V is TRBV10-2; a weak D match, TRBD1 (5 bases). Specimen: tumor tissue from Merkel cell carcinoma. The CDR3 coding sequence is TGCGCCAGCAGCCCCGTAGGGGCAGCCTACGAGCAGTACTTC. This translates into CASSPVGAAYEQYF.